The 20 T cell receptor beta chains listed next were all sequenced from one sample in a study of T-cell memory formation after mild COVID-19. A single record per CDR3 protein comes from TCRdb applying MiXCR to the 5' RACE reads. The table has roughly 150,000 distinct CDR3 sequences, about 14% seen once; the top ten hold over 12%. What was sequenced was PBMCs or a T cell subset sorted from them (not recorded which). All receptors come from an adult woman who had mild COVID-19 (a few samples of this study predate the infection). Cell type and time point are not known.

The J gene is TRBJ1-1, the V gene TRBV18; TRBD1 might be the D (5 bases). Germline assignment: CDR1 KGHSH and CDR2 LQKENI. V dropped 1 base and J dropped 6 bases, with 15 bases sitting between them. CDR3 length: 15 residues. The DNA for the CDR3 is TGTGCCAGCTCACCACGAACGGGGCCCCTCGCTGAAGCTTTCTTT. Protein: CASSPRTGPLAEAFF.

This clonotype occurred a few times. The rearrangement joins TRBV5-4 to TRBJ2-2; 10 bases fit TRBD2. J lost 8 bases, V lost 0 bases, and 13 bases had no gene match. The germline V gene encodes CDR1 SGHNT and CDR2 YYREEE (reference sequence). The CDR3 totals 18 residues. CDR3 sequence: CASSLASLAGAGVGELFF. The CDR3 nucleotides are TGTGCCAGCAGCTTGGCCTCCCTAGCGGGAGCCGGGGTTGGGGAGCTGTTTTTT.

The genes are TRBV5-8 and TRBJ1-5; 8 nucleotides agree with TRBD1. V shed 3 bases, J shed 3 bases, and the junction held 2 bases outside the gene matches. CDR1 and CDR2 (germline): SGHTS, YDEGEE. The CDR3 has 14 amino acids. CDR3 nucleotide sequence: TGTGCCAGCAGCTGGACAGGGTACAATCAGCCCCAGCATTTT. The encoded protein is CASSWTGYNQPQHF.

This clonotype was seen only a few times. The chain combines TRBV7-6 with TRBJ2-3, with D perhaps being TRBD1 or TRBD2 (5 bases each). CDR3 size: 15 residues. V was clipped by 0 bases and J by 2 bases, with 9 bases between them. Germline CDR1 reads SGHVS; CDR2 reads FNYEAQ. CDR3 sequence: CASSLAGAATDTQYF. CDR3 DNA sequence: TGTGCCAGCAGCTTAGCCGGGGCCGCCACAGATACGCAGTATTTT.

The sample holds a few counts of this clonotype. The rearrangement joins TRBV12-3 or TRBV12-4 to TRBJ2-5; 14 nucleotides match TRBD2. V gave up 4 bases and J gave up 9 bases; unmatched junction bases: 1. The CDR3 extends over 13 amino acids. The chain's CDR3 is CASSWGLAGAQYF. The CDR3 DNA sequence: TGTGCCAGCAGTTGGGGACTAGCGGGGGCCCAGTACTTC.

This clonotype was picked up a small number of times. The rearrangement links TRBV5-1 to TRBJ2-3; 10 bases are a match to TRBD1. CDR3 length equals 16 residues. CDR1 is SGHRS, CDR2 YFSETQ, per germline. With 4 bases clipped from V and 4 bases from J, the junction kept 9 bases outside the gene matches. This chain's CDR3 is CASSAPGTGEADTQYF. CDR3 nucleotides: TGCGCCAGCAGCGCCCCCGGGACAGGGGAAGCAGATACGCAGTATTTT.

The V call is TRBV7-3, the J call TRBJ1-2; no firm D call. V was shortened by 5 bases and J by 8 bases, with 12 bases between the two germline ends. The germline V gene has CDR1 SGHTA and CDR2 FQGTGA. CDR3 length: 12 amino acids. The chain's CDR3 is CASSPGLLGYTF. CDR3 sequence (DNA): TGTGCCAGCAGCCCGGGCTTATTAGGCTACACCTTC.

CDR3 sequence (DNA): TGCAGTGCTAGAGAGAACCCCGGCGCCTACAATGAGCAGTTCTTC. Residues: CSARENPGAYNEQFF. This sequence joins TRBV20-1 and TRBJ2-1; D is unclear. The germline CDR1 and CDR2 sequences are DFQATT and SNEGSKA (reference sequence). V was trimmed by 0 bases and J by 2 bases, leaving 11 bases between them. This CDR3 region has 15 residues.

This clonotype was counted a few times. This chain links TRBV7-9 with TRBJ2-3; 10 nucleotides match TRBD2. This CDR3 spans 15 amino acids. Germline V gives CDR1 SEHNR, CDR2 FQNEAQ (reference sequence). With 3 bases clipped from V and 1 base from J, the junction kept 1 base outside the gene matches. The CDR3 bases are TGTGCCAGCAGCTTCGGACTAGCGGGCACAGATACGCAGTATTTT. Translated: CASSFGLAGTDTQYF.

This clonotype appeared a few times. The CDR3 loop reads CASSQALIGELFF. The CDR3 region has the DNA TGTGCCAGCAGCCAAGCATTGATCGGGGAGCTGTTTTTT. The chain recombines TRBV3-1 with TRBJ2-2; D is unresolved. Per the germline V gene, CDR1 is LGHDT and CDR2 is YNNKEL (reference sequence). Trimming took 1 base from V and 7 from J, leaving 7 bases between them. CDR3 length: 13 amino acids. Full variable domain (rest looked up from reference TRBV3-1 and TRBJ2-2): DTAVSQTPKYLVTQMGNDKSIKCEQNLGHDTMYWYKQDSKKFLKIMFSYNNKELIINETVPNRFSPKSPDKAHLNLHINSLELGDSAVYFCASSQALIGELFFGEGSRLTVL.

This clonotype was detected a few times. The V and J genes are TRBV29-1 and TRBJ2-7; 9 bases fit TRBD1. The ends lost 3 bases at V and 3 bases at J; junction bases unmatched: 9. The CDR3 is 15 residues long. Germline assignment: CDR1 SQVTM and CDR2 ANQGSEA. In nucleotides, the CDR3 is TGCAGCGTTGAGGGAGCCGGGACAGGGTTCTACGAGCAGTACTTC. This gives the protein CSVEGAGTGFYEQYF.

This clonotype was seen only a few times. V is TRBV5-5 and J is TRBJ2-5; D is perhaps TRBD2 (7 bases). The CDR3 runs 17 residues. The V and J ends lost 0 bases and 1 base respectively, with 16 bases between them. Per germline, CDR1 SGHKS and CDR2 YYEKEE (reference sequence). The CDR3 loop reads CASSLAARGGGQETQYF. The CDR3 nucleotides read TGTGCCAGCAGCTTGGCAGCGAGAGGGGGGGGCCAAGAGACCCAGTACTTC.

This clonotype was seen only a few times. This chain links TRBV7-2 with TRBJ2-6; TRBD2 matches at 13 bases. CDR3 size: 18 residues. Per the germline V gene, CDR1 is SGHTA and CDR2 is FQGNSA. Unmatched junction bases numbered 0, after V lost 1 base and J lost 0 bases. CDR3 DNA sequence: TGTGCCAGCAGCTTAGGGACTAGCGGGAGCTCTGGGGCCAACGTCCTGACTTTC. This sequence encodes CASSLGTSGSSGANVLTF.

This clonotype has just a few counts. V and J are TRBV7-2 and TRBJ2-3; 9 bases line up with TRBD2. V shed 5 bases, J shed 4 bases, and the junction held 4 bases outside the gene matches. CDR1 and CDR2 (germline): SGHTA, FQGNSA. The CDR3 runs to 14 residues. The CDR3 nucleotides are TGTGCCAGCAGCCCGTGGACTAGCGCAGATACGCAGTATTTT. Amino acid sequence: CASSPWTSADTQYF.

This clonotype showed up just a few times. The genes are TRBV20-1 and TRBJ2-7; possible D gene TRBD1, 8 bases. The ends were cut back, 3 bases at V and 0 bases at J, with 12 bases in the middle. The CDR3 sequence is 14 residues long. Germline V gives CDR1 DFQATT, CDR2 SNEGSKA (reference sequence). The CDR3 nucleotides read TGCAGTGCTAGGACAGGGGACTACTCCTACGAGCAGTACTTC. Its translation is CSARTGDYSYEQYF.

This rearrangement joins TRBV4-1 to TRBJ1-1, with 7 bases fitting TRBD1. Germline V lookup: CDR1 MGHRA, CDR2 YSYEKL. The V segment lost 4 bases and the J segment 1 base; nucleotides outside the gene matches: 3. CDR3 size: 14 residues. DNA for the CDR3: TGCGCCAGCAGCCGGGACAGCGGGAACACTGAAGCTTTCTTT. This codes for CASSRDSGNTEAFF.

The chain is built from TRBV18 and TRBJ2-5, with TRBD2 identical over 8 bases. V lost 6 bases to trimming and J lost 1 base; unmatched junction nucleotides: 13. The CDR3 is 17 residues long. CDR1 is KGHSH, CDR2 LQKENI, per germline. In DNA form, the CDR3 reads TGTGCCAGCTCCCCTCCAGGTATAGCGGGACGCCAAGAGACCCAGTACTTC. Encoded protein: CASSPPGIAGRQETQYF. Looking up the rest from reference TRBV18 and TRBJ2-5 gives the full variable domain: NAGVMQNPRHLVRRRGQEARLRCSPMKGHSHVYWYRQLPEEGLKFMVYLQKENIIDESGMPKERFSAEFPKEGPSILRIQQVVRGDSAAYFCASSPPGIAGRQETQYFGPGTRLLVL.

The table lists this clonotype with a few counts. This chain connects TRBV5-1 to TRBJ1-2, with TRBD1 identical over 9 bases. The CDR3 contains 14 residues. The V segment lost 3 bases and the J segment 7 bases; nucleotides outside the gene matches: 7. CDR1 SGHRS and CDR2 YFSETQ come from the germline V gene. The CDR3 sequence: CASSWGQGSGGYTF. Written as DNA, the CDR3 is TGCGCCAGCAGCTGGGGACAGGGTAGTGGTGGCTACACCTTC.

V usage is TRBV5-1 and J usage is TRBJ2-3; 7 positions match TRBD2. Looked up from germline, CDR1 is SGHRS and CDR2 is YFSETQ. J was trimmed by 4 bases and V by 2 bases; bases with no gene match: 4. CDR3 length: 14 amino acids. The CDR3 bases are TGCGCCAGCAGCTTCCCCGGGAGGTCAGATACGCAGTATTTT. It yields the protein CASSFPGRSDTQYF.

This chain connects TRBV4-1 to TRBJ2-1; 12 bases fit TRBD2. The V and J ends lost 5 bases and 8 bases, in that order; junction bases with no gene match: 10. The germline V gene has CDR1 MGHRA and CDR2 YSYEKL. The CDR3 spans 16 residues. The CDR3 DNA reads as TGCGCCAGCAGCTCCCCACCGGGGACTAGCGGGTATGAGCAGTTCTTC. It translates to CASSSPPGTSGYEQFF.